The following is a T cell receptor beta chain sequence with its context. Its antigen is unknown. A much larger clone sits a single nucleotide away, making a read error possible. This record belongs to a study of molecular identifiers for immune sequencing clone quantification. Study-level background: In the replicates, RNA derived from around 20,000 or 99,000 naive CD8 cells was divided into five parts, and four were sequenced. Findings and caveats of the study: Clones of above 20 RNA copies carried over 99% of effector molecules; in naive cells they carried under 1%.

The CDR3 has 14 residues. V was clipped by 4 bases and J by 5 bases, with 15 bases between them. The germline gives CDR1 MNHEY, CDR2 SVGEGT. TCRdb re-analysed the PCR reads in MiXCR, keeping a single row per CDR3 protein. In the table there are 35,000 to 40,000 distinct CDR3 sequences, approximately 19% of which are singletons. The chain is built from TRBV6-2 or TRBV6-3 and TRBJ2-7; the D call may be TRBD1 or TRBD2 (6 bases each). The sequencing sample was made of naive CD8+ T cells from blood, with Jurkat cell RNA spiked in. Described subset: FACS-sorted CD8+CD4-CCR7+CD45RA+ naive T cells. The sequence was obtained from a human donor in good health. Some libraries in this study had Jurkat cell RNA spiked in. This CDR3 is CASSWIGGGNEQYF. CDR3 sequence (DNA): TGTGCCAGCAGTTGGATAGGGGGAGGAAACGAGCAGTACTTC.